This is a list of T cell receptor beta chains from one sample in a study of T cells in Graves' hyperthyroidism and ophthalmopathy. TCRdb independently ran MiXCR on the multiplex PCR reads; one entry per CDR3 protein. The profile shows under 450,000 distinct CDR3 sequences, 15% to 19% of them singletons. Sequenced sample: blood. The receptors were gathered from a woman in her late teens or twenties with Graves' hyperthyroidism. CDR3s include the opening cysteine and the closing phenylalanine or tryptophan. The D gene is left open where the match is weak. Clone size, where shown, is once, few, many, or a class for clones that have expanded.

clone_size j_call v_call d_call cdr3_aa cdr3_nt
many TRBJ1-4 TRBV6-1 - CASGNEKLFF TGTGCCAGTGGTAATGAAAAACTGTTTTTT
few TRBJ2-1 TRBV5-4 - CASRLWGGASYNEQFF TGTGCCAGCCGACTCTGGGGCGGGGCCTCCTACAATGAGCAGTTCTTC
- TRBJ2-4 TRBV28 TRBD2 CASSLSGTSGIAKNIQYF TGTGCCAGCAGTTTATCCGGGACTAGCGGGATAGCCAAAAACATTCAGTACTTC
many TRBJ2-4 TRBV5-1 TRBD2 CASSLGEIAGVNIQYF TGCGCCAGCAGCTTAGGGGAAATAGCGGGAGTGAACATTCAGTACTTC
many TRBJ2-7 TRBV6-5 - CASSYSSGIHEQYF TGTGCCAGCAGTTACTCCTCGGGGATCCACGAGCAGTACTTC
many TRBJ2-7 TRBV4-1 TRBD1 CASSRLTGASPYEQYF TGCGCCAGCAGCCGCCTGACAGGGGCATCACCATACGAGCAGTACTTC
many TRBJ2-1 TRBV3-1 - CASSQPGTGVHEQFF TGTGCCAGCAGCCAACCGGGAACGGGGGTACATGAGCAGTTCTTC
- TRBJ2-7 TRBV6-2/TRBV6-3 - CASRTSRGALYEQYF TGTGCCAGCAGAACCTCCCGGGGAGCCTTATACGAGCAGTACTTC
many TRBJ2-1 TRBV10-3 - CAARRVGGEQFF TGTGCCGCACGGAGGGTGGGAGGTGAGCAGTTCTTC
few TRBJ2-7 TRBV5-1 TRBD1 CASSLGGQGTYEQYF TGCGCCAGCAGCTTGGGAGGACAGGGTACCTACGAGCAGTACTTC
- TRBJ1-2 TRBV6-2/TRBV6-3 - CASHQGGAANYGYTF TGTGCCAGCCATCAGGGAGGAGCGGCTAACTATGGCTACACCTTC